A selection of T cell receptor beta chains follows, all from one sample in a study of radiotherapy plus CTLA-4 blockade in lung cancer. Using immunoSEQ multiplex PCR, the repertoire was profiled, and TCRdb retains in-frame clones only, with some absent. Of approximately 49,000 clones in the sample, 85% were seen once. The starting material was peripheral blood, obtained from a patient treated with radiotherapy plus ipilimumab. These receptors all come from a human donor with non-small cell lung cancer whose response to radiotherapy plus ipilimumab could not be evaluated. CDR3s include the opening cysteine and the closing phenylalanine or tryptophan. D genes are given only for firm matches. Only part of the rows carry a size: once, few, many, or a class if the clone is expanded.

15 - - TRBJ2-1 TRBV2 TGTGCCAGCACCAGAGGACAAGGCTCCTACAATGAGCAGTTCTTC CASTRGQGSYNEQFF
13 TRBD1 - TRBJ2-7 TRBV28 TGTGCCAGCAGCCCGACAGGGGAGTACGAGCAGTACTTC CASSPTGEYEQYF
14 - - TRBJ1-2 TRBV11-2 TGTGCCAGCAGCCATTCGGGGGAGGGCCATGGCTACACCTTC CASSHSGEGHGYTF
17 TRBD2 - TRBJ2-2 TRBV5-5 TGTGCCAGCAGCCGATTTAGCGGGAGGACAAACACCGGGGAGCTGTTTTTT CASSRFSGRTNTGELFF
14 TRBD1 - TRBJ2-5 TRBV6-1 TGTGCCAGCAGTGGTGAGGGGGCGAGAGAGACCCAGTACTTC CASSGEGARETQYF
16 - - TRBJ1-3 TRBV7-2 TGTGCCAGCAGCTTAACTCAGGGCAGAGCAAGAAACACCATATATTTT CASSLTQGRARNTIYF
16 TRBD1 - TRBJ2-1 TRBV6-6 TGTGCCAGCAAATCCATTACAGGGGGGAAAAACAATGAGCAGTTCTTC CASKSITGGKNNEQFF
14 - - TRBJ2-1 TRBV29-1 TGCAGCGTTGACCCGCCAAGAGTGAATAATGAGCAGTTCTTC CSVDPPRVNNEQFF
13 - - TRBJ1-2 TRBV30 TGTGCCTGGAGTCCAACAGGAGATGATGGCTACACCTTC CAWSPTGDDGYTF
12 - - TRBJ2-1 TRBV5-1 TGCGCCAGCAGCGGCGGCTACAATGAGCAGTTCTTC CASSGGYNEQFF
16 - - TRBJ2-7 TRBV7-9 TGTGCCAGCAGCCCTAATCGTGGGACACCAACTCTGGAGCAGTACTTC CASSPNRGTPTLEQYF
14 - - TRBJ1-5 TRBV28 TGTGCCAGCAGCTTACCCAGGGTTGGACAGCCCCAGCATTTT CASSLPRVGQPQHF
14 - - TRBJ2-2 TRBV6-1 TGTGCCAGCAGGATCCAGGAGAACACCGGGGAGCTGTTTTTT CASRIQENTGELFF
15 - - TRBJ2-7 TRBV6-4 TGTGCCAGACGTCCTAGGACAGATCCTCCCTACGAGCAGTACTTC CARRPRTDPPYEQYF
15 TRBD1 - TRBJ1-1 TRBV5-4 TGTGCCAGCAGTCGCGGGACAGGGGGGAACACTGAAGCTTTCTTT CASSRGTGGNTEAFF
18 - - TRBJ1-5 TRBV4-1 TGCGCCAGCAGCCAAGTGCGGGGGCAGGGTAAAGACAATCAGCCCCAGCATTTT CASSQVRGQGKDNQPQHF
16 - few TRBJ1-5 TRBV21-1 TGTGCCAGCAGCAACAAAAACAGCCAACCCAATCAGCCCCAGCATTTT CASSNKNSQPNQPQHF
16 - - TRBJ1-4 TRBV28 TGTGCCAGCAGTTACGACCCCGGGGCAACTAATGAAAAACTGTTTTTT CASSYDPGATNEKLFF
12 - - TRBJ1-2 TRBV2 TGTGCCAGCAGTGTTTCAGGGTGGGGCTACACCTTC CASSVSGWGYTF
15 TRBD1 - TRBJ1-5 TRBV5-8 TGTGCCAGCAGCCCGATGGGACAGGGGAATCAGCCCCAGCATTTT CASSPMGQGNQPQHF
14 - few TRBJ1-2 TRBV4-1 TGCGCCAGCAGCCAAGAACAACAGGGCTATGGCTACACCTTC CASSQEQQGYGYTF
15 - - TRBJ1-5 TRBV6-6 TGTGCCAGCAGTTACTCGAGGGTCAGCAATCAGCCCCAGCATTTT CASSYSRVSNQPQHF
15 - - TRBJ2-3 TRBV27 TGTGCCAGCAGTTTTGGGGGCCCGCCTGTTACTACGCAGTATTTT CASSFGGPPVTTQYF
14 TRBD1 - TRBJ1-2 TRBV7-8 TGTGCCAGCAGCTGGGACAGGGGTATTTCTGGCTACACCTTC CASSWDRGISGYTF
16 TRBD1 few TRBJ1-2 TRBV28 TGTGCCAGCGGCCATGCGGGACAGGGGGCCACCTATGGCTACACCTTC CASGHAGQGATYGYTF
12 - - TRBJ2-2 TRBV11-3 TGTGCCAGCAGTCATAACACCGGGGAGCTGTTTTTT CASSHNTGELFF
14 TRBD1 - TRBJ2-5 TRBV6-5 TGTGCCAGCAGATCTACCGGGACAGGGGAGACCCAGTACTTC CASRSTGTGETQYF
16 - - TRBJ2-1 TRBV7-2 TGTGCCAGCAGCCCCAACGGACCGGACTTCTACAATGAGCAGTTCTTC CASSPNGPDFYNEQFF
15 - - TRBJ2-5 TRBV5-6 TGTGCCAGCAGCTTGTTCGGGGTGGTCGGAGAGACCCAGTACTTC CASSLFGVVGETQYF
11 TRBD1 - TRBJ2-7 TRBV28 TGTGCCAGCAGTGGCCGGGACAGGGGACTTTTC CASSGRDRGLF
15 TRBD1 few TRBJ1-2 TRBV4-3 TGCGCCAGCAGCCTCGGTGAGGGACAGGGCTATGGCTACACCTTC CASSLGEGQGYGYTF
14 - - TRBJ2-7 TRBV27 TGTGCCGGCAGTTCGCTCCGGTCTTCCTACGAGCAGTACTTC CAGSSLRSSYEQYF
12 - - TRBJ1-2 TRBV28 TGTGCCAGCGCGTGGGAGGATTATGGCTACACCTTC CASAWEDYGYTF
13 - - TRBJ1-1 TRBV5-1 TGCGCCAGCAGCTTCGTTCTCGACACTGAAGCTTTCTTT CASSFVLDTEAFF
14 - - TRBJ2-3 TRBV4-2 TGTGCCAGCAGCCAAGTCGAGGGTTCTGATACGCAGTATTTT CASSQVEGSDTQYF
13 TRBD1 - TRBJ1-2 TRBV29-1 TGCAGCGTTCCAGACAGGGTTAACTATGGCTACACCTTC CSVPDRVNYGYTF